Below are 20 T cell receptor beta chains sequenced from a single sample in a study of T-cell reconstitution after alpha-beta-depleted transplantation in children. Researchers prepared the TCRbeta library using unique molecular identifiers, the study reports. MiXCR, run by TCRdb on the PCR reads, gives a single entry per CDR3 protein. The sample consists of around 500,000 distinct CDR3 sequences, under 25% of them appearing once. Here the sequenced sample was PBMCs, mostly from graft donor cells, taken 360 days after TCRalphabeta/CD19-depleted stem cell transplant. All receptors derive from a boy less than two years old who had a stem cell transplant for acute myeloid leukemia, so the T cells may come from the graft donor.

The chain employs TRBV5-1 and TRBJ2-3, with D tentatively TRBD1 (6 bases). Per the germline V gene, CDR1 is SGHRS and CDR2 is YFSETQ. The CDR3 totals 14 residues. Trimming pared 4 bases from V and 2 bases from J, leaving 11 bases between. CDR3 nucleotide sequence: TGCGCCAGCAGCGGTGGGGGCTACACAGATACGCAGTATTTT. It yields the protein CASSGGGYTDTQYF.

The CDR3 here is CAASGVSEQFF. The CDR3 DNA sequence: TGTGCCGCATCCGGAGTTAGTGAGCAGTTCTTC. V is TRBV6-5 and J is TRBJ2-1; no clear D. Trimming took 11 bases from V and 9 from J, leaving 14 bases between them. CDR1 and CDR2 (germline): MNHEY, SVGAGI. This CDR3 is 11 amino acids long.

This chain connects TRBV5-1 to TRBJ2-7; 11 bases are shared with TRBD1. Per germline, CDR1 SGHRS and CDR2 YFSETQ. This CDR3 contains 17 residues. With 4 bases clipped from V and 1 base from J, the junction kept 10 bases outside the gene matches. The CDR3 region is CASSPGVGTGGSYEQYV. CDR3 DNA sequence: TGCGCCAGCAGCCCCGGCGTTGGGACAGGGGGATCCTACGAGCAGTACGTC.

This rearrangement joins TRBV20-1 to TRBJ1-1; D uncertain. V was pared by 3 bases and J by 5 bases, with 13 bases between. Looked up from germline, CDR1 is DFQATT and CDR2 is SNEGSKA (reference sequence). CDR3 length: 13 residues. DNA for the CDR3: TGCAGTGCTAGCGTCACTCCGGGTACTGAAGCTTTCTTT. This sequence encodes CSASVTPGTEAFF.

This clonotype was counted many times. The chain joins TRBV4-1 to TRBJ2-3; D is unclear. This CDR3 is 17 amino acids long. The V gene's germline CDR1 is MGHRA and CDR2 YSYEKL. Trimming took off 1 base at V and 4 bases at J, with 18 bases between the two ends. The CDR3 region has the DNA TGCGCCAGCAGCCAAGTATTCGGACCCCTAAGCCCAGATACGCAGTATTTT. Amino acid sequence: CASSQVFGPLSPDTQYF.

The chain is built from TRBV4-3 and TRBJ2-2, with D hard to call. Trimming shortened V by 1 base and J by 1 base, and 13 bases separated the two germline ends. The CDR3 extends over 17 amino acids. Germline V gene data show CDR1 as LGHNA and CDR2 as YSLEER. For the CDR3, the DNA is TGCGCCAGCAGCCAAGGGGTCAGGCTCTGGAACACCGGGGAGCTGTTTTTT. Amino acid sequence: CASSQGVRLWNTGELFF.

This clonotype was counted at least ten times. The chain uses TRBV20-1 and TRBJ2-5; D call uncertain. Deletions cut 5 bases from V and 5 bases from J, with 18 bases between. Per germline, CDR1 DFQATT and CDR2 SNEGSKA (reference sequence). CDR3 length equals 14 residues. The chain's CDR3 is CSALGLVGTETQYF. The CDR3 coding sequence is TGCAGTGCTCTTGGGCTAGTGGGTACGGAGACCCAGTACTTC.

The chain carries TRBV20-1 and TRBJ2-7, with 7 bases lining up with TRBD1. CDR3 length: 13 residues. Per the germline V gene, CDR1 is DFQATT and CDR2 is SNEGSKA (reference sequence). CDR3 sequence (DNA): TGCAGCGTACAGGGGCTAAGCTCCTACGAGCAGTACGTC. Translated: CSVQGLSSYEQYV.

This clonotype was seen repeatedly, ten times or more. The chain employs TRBV20-1 and TRBJ2-4; D ambiguous. In germline, CDR1 is DFQATT, CDR2 SNEGSKA (reference sequence). The CDR3 is made up of 13 amino acids. The V and J ends lost 3 bases and 1 base respectively, with 7 bases between them. In nucleotides, the CDR3 is TGCAGTGCTAGCCTCCAGGCCAAAAACATTCAGTACTTC. Translated: CSASLQAKNIQYF.

This clonotype was found a few times. This sequence joins TRBV27 and TRBJ2-1, with a possible D match to TRBD2 (7 bases). The CDR3 spans 14 residues. Germline-derived CDR1 and CDR2 are MNHEY and SMNVEV (reference sequence). Trimming stripped 6 bases from V and 3 bases from J, with 12 bases between. CDR3 residues: CASSRGADYNEQFF. CDR3 in DNA: TGTGCCAGCAGCCGGGGGGCCGACTACAATGAGCAGTTCTTC.

This clonotype was detected only a few times. V is TRBV5-5 and J is TRBJ2-7; 8 bases line up with TRBD1. The V segment lost 0 bases and the J segment 4 bases; nucleotides outside the gene matches: 9. The germline gives CDR1 SGHKS, CDR2 YYEKEE (reference sequence). The CDR3 covers 16 residues. The CDR3 region is CASSLVLGQGAYEQYF. DNA of the CDR3: TGTGCCAGCAGCTTGGTTCTGGGGCAGGGGGCTTACGAGCAGTACTTC.

This clonotype was observed at least ten times. This chain links TRBV20-1 with TRBJ2-3, with D possibly being TRBD2 (5 bases). The germline V and J ends were trimmed by 1 base and 0 bases, with 17 bases remaining between them. The CDR3 loop spans 17 amino acids. CDR1 and CDR2 from the germline V gene are DFQATT and SNEGSKA (reference sequence). The CDR3 nucleotides are TGCAGTGCTAGAGTGTTTGGAGGCCTCACTAGCACAGATACGCAGTATTTT. Protein sequence: CSARVFGGLTSTDTQYF.

This clonotype occurred a few times. This chain uses TRBV15 with TRBJ2-3; a possible D gene is TRBD1 (5 bases). The germline V gene has CDR1 LNHNV and CDR2 YYDKDF (reference sequence). The CDR3 contains 14 residues. Between the trimmed V and J ends, which lost 7 bases and 5 bases, there was a span of 16 bases. For the CDR3, the DNA is TGTGCCACCAAAGGACAAACGTCCCGAGATACGCAGTATTTT. This translates into CATKGQTSRDTQYF.

This clonotype was recorded many times. This chain uses TRBV10-3 with TRBJ2-5, with D possibly called TRBD1 or TRBD2 (6 bases each). Per the germline V gene, CDR1 is ENHRY and CDR2 is SYGVKD. The CDR3 length is 15 residues. Trimming stripped 0 bases from V and 7 bases from J, with 15 bases between. The CDR3 loop reads CAISESRGPPRTQYF. For the CDR3, the DNA is TGTGCCATCAGTGAGTCCCGGGGGCCGCCCAGGACCCAGTACTTC.

The chain employs TRBV20-1 and TRBJ2-3, with TRBD2 matching 10 bases. The CDR3 extends over 15 amino acids. V trimming: 5 bases; J trimming: 3 bases; junction bases outside the gene matches: 8. Per germline, CDR1 DFQATT and CDR2 SNEGSKA (reference sequence). Written as DNA, the CDR3 is TGCAGTGCTCCCCTAGCGGGGGAAAGGACAGATACGCAGTATTTT. It is translated as CSAPLAGERTDTQYF.

For the CDR3, the DNA is TGTGCCAGCAGTCATACTGGACTAGCGGGGATCACAGATACGCAGTATTTT. As protein: CASSHTGLAGITDTQYF. V usage is TRBV28 and J usage is TRBJ2-3; 12 positions match TRBD2. Germline CDR1 MDHEN, CDR2 SYDVKM. The CDR3 covers 17 residues. The J segment lost 2 bases and the V segment lost 5 bases, leaving 8 bases of the junction unmatched.

This clonotype has ten or more counts. The V and J genes are TRBV7-2 and TRBJ2-3, with 13 bases matching TRBD2. This CDR3 has 18 residues. Germline CDR1 and CDR2: SGHTA and FQGNSA. The V and J ends lost 4 bases and 2 bases, in that order; junction bases with no gene match: 9. The CDR3 protein is CASSSHLLAGGPTDTQYF. CDR3 coding DNA: TGTGCCAGCAGCTCCCACTTACTAGCGGGGGGGCCCACAGATACGCAGTATTTT.

The chain carries TRBV20-1 and TRBJ1-2; 9 bases fit TRBD1. V shed 7 bases, J shed 7 bases, and the junction held 10 bases outside the gene matches. The CDR3 length is 13 residues. Germline V gives CDR1 DFQATT, CDR2 SNEGSKA (reference sequence). CDR3: CSVNPRDRVGYTF. The CDR3 DNA reads TGCAGTGTCAATCCCCGGGACAGGGTTGGCTACACCTTC.

This clonotype came up a few times. The rearrangement uses TRBV10-3 and TRBJ2-7; D might be TRBD1 (5 bases). Germline CDR1 is ENHRY and CDR2 is SYGVKD. Trimming stripped 3 bases from V and 4 bases from J, with 16 bases between. This CDR3 is 15 amino acids long. DNA of the CDR3: TGTGCCATCAGTGATCCGGACACCGCGACGTACGAGCAGTACGTC. This encodes CAISDPDTATYEQYV.

The V call is TRBV7-9, the J call TRBJ2-1, with 9 positions matching TRBD1. The V gene end was trimmed by 5 bases and the J gene end by 7 bases; junction bases not matched to a gene: 9. Germline CDR1 and CDR2: SEHNR and FQNEAQ (reference sequence). The CDR3 runs to 15 residues. This CDR3 is CASSGSGDRENEQFF. The CDR3 DNA is TGTGCCAGCAGCGGAAGTGGGGACAGGGAGAATGAGCAGTTCTTC.